These 10 T cell receptor beta chains share one sample of origin, sequenced in a study of cytomegalovirus exposure and HLA in healthy donors. 13 Jbeta primers and 60 Vbeta primers were used for the PCR. The repertoire was sequenced with immunoSEQ multiplex PCR; TCRdb's copy has only in-frame clones and lacks some. The table includes around 130,000 clones, more than 60% detected once. Sequenced material: PBMCs. These receptors were collected from a woman aged 60-75 years in good health and CMV-seronegative.

In its sample, this clone was seen once. The chain has TRBV7-9 and TRBJ1-6, with D possibly being TRBD1 (5 bases). This CDR3 is built from 15 residues. Germline CDR1 SEHNR, CDR2 FQNEAQ (reference sequence). Trimming left V 1 base short and J 13 bases short, with 17 bases between. For the CDR3, the DNA is TGTGCCAGCAGCTTAGACGGATCTGGGGCCTCTCCCCTCCACTTT. Amino acids: CASSLDGSGASPLHF.

The chain has TRBV6-1 and TRBJ1-4, with a possible D match to TRBD1 (5 bases). CDR3 size: 15 residues. The V end was cut by 1 base, the J end by 8 bases, with 14 bases between. Germline values: CDR1 MNHNS, CDR2 SASEGT. The CDR3 protein is CASSEVWQGNEKLFF. CDR3 coding DNA: TGTGCCAGCAGTGAAGTATGGCAGGGAAACGAAAAACTGTTTTTT.

Note on this clone: The same CDR3 arises from other DNA sequences in this sample as well. This chain connects TRBV5-1 to TRBJ2-1; the match to TRBD1 covers 9 bases. The CDR3 runs to 16 residues. Trimming at V came to 4 bases and at J to 7 bases, leaving 12 bases not matched to a gene. Germline CDR1 reads SGHRS; CDR2 reads YFSETQ. The CDR3 DNA is TGCGCCAGCAGCCTGTTGCCACAGGGGGCTAATAATGAGCAGTTCTTC. Its translation: CASSLLPQGANNEQFF.

This clone was counted between two and nine times. This sequence joins TRBV18 and TRBJ1-4; 8 bases agree with TRBD1. This CDR3 region has 14 residues. Germline CDR1 reads KGHSH; CDR2 reads LQKENI. J was trimmed by 8 bases and V by 3 bases; bases with no gene match: 5. DNA of the CDR3: TGTGCCAGCTCACCGTTCAGGGGGCAAGAAAAACTGTTTTTT. It codes for CASSPFRGQEKLFF. Together with reference TRBV18 and TRBJ1-4, the CDR3 gives the full variable domain: NAGVMQNPRHLVRRRGQEARLRCSPMKGHSHVYWYRQLPEEGLKFMVYLQKENIIDESGMPKERFSAEFPKEGPSILRIQQVVRGDSAAYFCASSPFRGQEKLFFGSGTQLSVL.

The chain is built from TRBV2 and TRBJ2-3; 9 bases line up with TRBD2. The CDR3 contains 16 residues. The junction had 4 bases not matched to a gene; V was cut back by 1 base and J by 2 bases. CDR1 and CDR2 from the germline V gene are SNHLY and FYNNEI. CDR3 bases: TGTGCCAGCAGTGAAGTAAGCGGGGGGCCCACAGATACGCAGTATTTT. Amino acid sequence: CASSEVSGGPTDTQYF.

The gene calls are TRBV7-9 and TRBJ1-4, with D hard to call. Between the trimmed V and J ends, which lost 3 bases and 8 bases, there was a span of 16 bases. The CDR3 contains 15 residues. CDR1 is SEHNR and CDR2 is FQNEAQ in the germline V gene (reference sequence). CDR3 region: CASSLGRSSGEKLFF. The CDR3, as DNA: TGTGCCAGCAGCTTGGGGAGGAGTAGTGGCGAAAAACTGTTTTTT.

A few counts support this clone. This chain uses TRBV19 with TRBJ2-7, with a weak D call TRBD1 (5 bases). CDR1 and CDR2 (germline): LNHDA, SQIVND (reference sequence). The V and J ends lost 5 bases and 3 bases respectively, with 5 bases between them. The CDR3 extends over 11 amino acids. The CDR3 DNA reads TGTGCCAGTAGTCAGGGCTACGAGCAGTACTTC. It translates to CASSQGYEQYF.

This chain connects TRBV2 to TRBJ1-5; 7 nucleotides align to TRBD1. J gave up 0 bases and V 5 bases, and 4 bases lay outside the gene matches. The CDR3 loop spans 15 amino acids. The V gene's germline CDR1 is SNHLY and CDR2 FYNNEI. CDR3 loop: CASSQGTASNQPQHF. The DNA of the CDR3 is TGTGCCAGCAGTCAAGGGACAGCTAGCAATCAGCCCCAGCATTTT.

The sample holds one count of this clone. V gene TRBV15 combines with J gene TRBJ2-1; 9 nucleotides agree with TRBD1. The CDR3 extends over 15 amino acids. Germline loops: CDR1 LNHNV, CDR2 YYDKDF (reference sequence). Trimming took 5 bases from V and 3 from J; bases not matched to a gene: 5. CDR3 DNA sequence: TGTGCCACCAGCGGACGGGACAGGGTCTACAATGAGCAGTTCTTC. Amino acid sequence: CATSGRDRVYNEQFF. Together with reference TRBV15 and TRBJ2-1, the CDR3 gives the full variable domain: DAMVIQNPRYQVTQFGKPVTLSCSQTLNHNVMYWYQQKSSQAPKLLFHYYDKDFNNEADTPDNFQSRRPNTSFCFLDIRSPGLGDTAMYLCATSGRDRVYNEQFFGPGTRLTVL.

The V gene is TRBV10-1, the J gene TRBJ1-4, with TRBD1 identical over 9 bases. With V trimmed by 7 bases and J by 7 bases, 7 bases remained unmatched. This CDR3 is built from 14 residues. Germline values: CDR1 WNHNN, CDR2 SYGVQD (reference sequence). CDR3 region: CASIPTGGSEKLFF. The CDR3 bases are TGCGCCAGCATCCCGACAGGGGGAAGTGAAAAACTGTTTTTT.